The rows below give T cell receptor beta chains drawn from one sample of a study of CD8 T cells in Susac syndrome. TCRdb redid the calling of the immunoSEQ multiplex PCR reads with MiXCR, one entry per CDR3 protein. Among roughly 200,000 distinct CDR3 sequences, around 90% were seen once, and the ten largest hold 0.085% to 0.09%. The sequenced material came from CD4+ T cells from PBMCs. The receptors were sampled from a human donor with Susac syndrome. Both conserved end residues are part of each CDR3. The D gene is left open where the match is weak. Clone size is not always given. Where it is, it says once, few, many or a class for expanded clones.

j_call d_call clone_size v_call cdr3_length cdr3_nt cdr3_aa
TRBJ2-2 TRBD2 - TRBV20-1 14 TGCAGTGCTACTAGCGGGAGCGTGACTGGGGAGCTGTTTTTT CSATSGSVTGELFF
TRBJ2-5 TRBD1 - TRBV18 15 TGTGCCAGCTCACCGGGGACAGGGGGCTGGGAGACCCAGTACTTC CASSPGTGGWETQYF
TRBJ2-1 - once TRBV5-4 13 TGTGCCAGCAGCTTGTCTACTAAAGGTGAGCAGTTCTTC CASSLSTKGEQFF
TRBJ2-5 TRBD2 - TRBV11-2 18 TGTGCCAGCAGCTTAGGCCTAGCGGGGGGCCGGTACCAAGAGACCCAGTACTTC CASSLGLAGGRYQETQYF
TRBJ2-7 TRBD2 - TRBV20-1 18 TGCAGTGCTGAAGGGGGCGGGAGGGCCGATTTAAGCACCTACGAGCAGTACTTC CSAEGGGRADLSTYEQYF
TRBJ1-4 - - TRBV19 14 TGTGCCAGTAGTCCGGGACACGGGAATGAAAAACTGTTTTTT CASSPGHGNEKLFF
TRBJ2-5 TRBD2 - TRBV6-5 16 TGTGCCAGCAGTTACTCGTGGCGGGGGGCTGGAGAGACCCAGTACTTC CASSYSWRGAGETQYF
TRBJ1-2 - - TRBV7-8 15 TGTGCCAGCAGCTTATCCGACAGTAGCGTTTATGGCTACACCTTC CASSLSDSSVYGYTF
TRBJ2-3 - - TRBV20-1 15 TGCAGTGCTAGATTAGGGAGATCTAGCACAGATACGCAGTATTTT CSARLGRSSTDTQYF
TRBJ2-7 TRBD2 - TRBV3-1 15 TGTGCCAGCAGCCAGAGACTAGCGTGGGACTACGAGCAGTACTTC CASSQRLAWDYEQYF
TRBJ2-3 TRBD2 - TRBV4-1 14 TGCGCCAGCAGCCAGACTAGCGGAACAGATACGCAGTATTTT CASSQTSGTDTQYF
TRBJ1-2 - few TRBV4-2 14 TGTGCCAGCAGCCAAGATCGGGAGCTAGGCGGCTACACCTTC CASSQDRELGGYTF
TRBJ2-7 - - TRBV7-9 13 TGTGCCAGCAGCTTAGGTGGGATCGGGGAGCAGTACTTC CASSLGGIGEQYF
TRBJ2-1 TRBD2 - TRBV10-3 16 TGTGCCATCAGTGCAACCAGCAGCGGGGGCTACAATGAGCAGTTCTTC CAISATSSGGYNEQFF
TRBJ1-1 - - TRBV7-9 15 TGTGCCAGCAGCTTACTTGCGGGGGGGGACACTGAAGCTTTCTTT CASSLLAGGDTEAFF
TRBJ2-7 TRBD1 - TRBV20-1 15 TGCAGTGCTAGTACGCCAGGGACAGCGCCCTGGGAGCAGTACTTC CSASTPGTAPWEQYF
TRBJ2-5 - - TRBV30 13 TGTGCCTCGAGCCGGGCGGCGGGGGAGACCCAGTACTTC CASSRAAGETQYF
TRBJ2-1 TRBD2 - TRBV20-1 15 TGCAGTGCTAGAGATACGGGCGGGAGCATCAATGAGCAGTTCTTC CSARDTGGSINEQFF
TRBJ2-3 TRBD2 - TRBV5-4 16 TGTGCCAGCAGCCCTCCGGGACTAGCGGGGGGCGATACGCAGTATTTT CASSPPGLAGGDTQYF
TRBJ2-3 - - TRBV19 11 TGTGCCAGTGGGTTGTTAAGTACGCAGTATTTT CASGLLSTQYF
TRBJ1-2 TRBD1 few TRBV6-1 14 TGTGCCAGCAGTAGGGACAGCCCTAACTATGGCTACACCTTC CASSRDSPNYGYTF
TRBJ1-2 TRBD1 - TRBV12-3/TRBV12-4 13 TGTGCCAGCAAATCAGGGGGCGTGGGTGGCTACACCTTC CASKSGGVGGYTF
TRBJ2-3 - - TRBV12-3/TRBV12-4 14 TGTGCCAGCAGTTTTGGTTGGTCCACAGATACGCAGTATTTT CASSFGWSTDTQYF
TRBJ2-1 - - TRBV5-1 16 TGCGCCAGCAGCTTGGCGGGGGCCTCCTACCTATACGAGCAGTTCTTC CASSLAGASYLYEQFF
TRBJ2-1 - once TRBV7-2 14 TGTGCCAGCAGCTTAGTGGTCGGGGCCTTTGAGCAGTTCTTC CASSLVVGAFEQFF
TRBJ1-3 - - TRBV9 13 TGTGCCAGTACTTCTTCTCCTGGAAACACCATATATTTT CASTSSPGNTIYF
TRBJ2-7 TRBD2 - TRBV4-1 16 TGCGCCAGCAGCCAAGATAGGGGACTAGCCACCTACGAGCAGTACTTC CASSQDRGLATYEQYF
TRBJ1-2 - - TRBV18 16 TGTGCCAGCTCACCAAGGAGAGCGAAGGCTAACTATGGCTACACCTTC CASSPRRAKANYGYTF
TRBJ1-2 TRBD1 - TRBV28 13 TGTGCCAGCACGACAGGGGGCCTCTATGGCTACACCTTC CASTTGGLYGYTF
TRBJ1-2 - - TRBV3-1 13 TGTGCCAGCAGCCAAGATGAGGAATATGGCTACACCTTC CASSQDEEYGYTF
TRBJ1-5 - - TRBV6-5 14 TGTGCCAGCAGTTACTCGACGGGGGATCAGCCCCAGCATTTT CASSYSTGDQPQHF
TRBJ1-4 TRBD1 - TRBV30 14 TGTGCCTGGACCAGGGGGACAGGGAATGAAAAACTGTTTTTT CAWTRGTGNEKLFF
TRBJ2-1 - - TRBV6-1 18 TGTGCCAGCAGTGATCGTAGTAGTAGCGCAAAAACCTACAATGAGCAGTTCTTC CASSDRSSSAKTYNEQFF
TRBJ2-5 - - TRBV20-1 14 TGCAGTGCTGCCCCAGGGAGGATGGAGGAGACCCAGTACTTC CSAAPGRMEETQYF
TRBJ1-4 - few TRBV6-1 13 TGTGCCAGCAGTGATCGCCAGAATGAAAAACTGTTTTTT CASSDRQNEKLFF
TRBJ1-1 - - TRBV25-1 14 TGTGCCAGCACCCAGGGGTCGGTGGGGACTGAAGCTTTCTTT CASTQGSVGTEAFF
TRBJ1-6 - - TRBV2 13 TGTGCCAGCTCAAACAGGATGAATTCACCCCTCCACTTT CASSNRMNSPLHF
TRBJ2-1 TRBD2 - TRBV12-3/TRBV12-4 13 TGTGCCAGCAGTGGGCTAGCGGGCAATGAGCAGTTCTTC CASSGLAGNEQFF
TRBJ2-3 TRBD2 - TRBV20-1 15 TGCAGTGCCCTACTAGCGGGGGGGCCAACAGATACGCAGTATTTT CSALLAGGPTDTQYF
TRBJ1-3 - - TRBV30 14 TGTGCCTGTCCTGACAGACCCTCTGGAAACACCATATATTTT CACPDRPSGNTIYF
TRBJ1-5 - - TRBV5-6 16 TGTGCCAGCAGCTTTGCCGCCCCGGTGGGCAATCAGCCCCAGCATTTT CASSFAAPVGNQPQHF
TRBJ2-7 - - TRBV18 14 TGTGCCAGCTCACCACCCGTAGGACCCTACGAGCAGTACTTC CASSPPVGPYEQYF
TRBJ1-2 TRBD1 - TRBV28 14 TGTGCCAGCAGTCTAGATGGACAGGGCTATGGCTACACCTTC CASSLDGQGYGYTF
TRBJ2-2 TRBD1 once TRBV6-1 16 TGTGCCAGCAGCAACACTGACAGGGCGAACACCGGGGAGCTGTTTTTT CASSNTDRANTGELFF
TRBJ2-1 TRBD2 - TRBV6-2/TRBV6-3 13 TGTGCCAGCAGTTACCGACTAGCGAATGAGCAGTTCTTC CASSYRLANEQFF
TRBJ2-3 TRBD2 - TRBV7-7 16 TGTGCTAGCAGCTTAAACAGTGGGACTAGCGGCGATACGCAGTATTTT CASSLNSGTSGDTQYF
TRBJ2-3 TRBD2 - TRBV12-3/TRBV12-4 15 TGTGCCAGCAGACCCGGGACTAGCGGCACAGATACGCAGTATTTT CASRPGTSGTDTQYF
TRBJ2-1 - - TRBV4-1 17 TGCGCCAGCAGCCAAGTTGGGAGGGGGGCAAGATACAATGAGCAGTTCTTC CASSQVGRGARYNEQFF
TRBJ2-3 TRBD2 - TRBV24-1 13 TGTGCCACCAGTGAGGGGGGGTGGGATACGCAGTATTTT CATSEGGWDTQYF
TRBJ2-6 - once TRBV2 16 TGTGCCAGCAGTGTTGGTCGGGGATCTGGGGCCAACGTCCTGACTTTC CASSVGRGSGANVLTF